The 16 T cell receptor beta chains below were found in one sample sequenced in a study of beta chain features in type 1 diabetes. The antigens for these receptors are not known. Whole-study results and caveats: Significant though moderate, a shortening of TCRB CDR3s appeared in all four CD4+ subsets of Type 1 diabetes patients.

The sequenced template was cDNA made from the entire isolated RNA. Some clones are missing from TCRdb's copy, which holds only in-frame ones; the method was immunoSEQ multiplex PCR. This table holds 300,000 to 450,000 clones, roughly 13% found once. The sample comprised naive CD4+ T cells from blood. Receptor source: a woman aged 18-30 years with type 1 diabetes.

The V and J genes are TRBV9 and TRBJ2-7, with D maybe TRBD1 (7 bases). Germline V CDR1 and CDR2: SGDLS, YYNGEE. V was trimmed by 0 bases and J by 3 bases, leaving 16 bases between them. This CDR3 contains 16 residues. CDR3: CASSVGGRRGLYEQYF. CDR3 DNA: TGTGCCAGCAGCGTAGGGGGTAGGAGGGGGCTCTACGAGCAGTACTTC.

This clone was detected a few times. This chain joins TRBV4-2 and TRBJ2-1; 12 nucleotides match TRBD2. Germline loops: CDR1 LGHNA, CDR2 YNFKEQ. Unmatched junction bases numbered 6, after V lost 5 bases and J lost 1 base. There are 17 residues in the CDR3. DNA of the CDR3: TGTGCCAGCAGCGAGACTAGCGGGGGATCTTCCTACAATGAGCAGTTCTTC. This codes for CASSETSGGSSYNEQFF.

This clone was observed a few times. The chain links TRBV30 to TRBJ1-1; 9 nucleotides align to TRBD1. The germline gives CDR1 GTSNPN, CDR2 SVGIG (reference sequence). This CDR3 contains 12 residues. J gave up 10 bases and V 3 bases, and 6 bases lay outside the gene matches. The CDR3 DNA sequence: TGTGCCTGGAGCACTAGACAGGGGGGAGCTTTCTTT. Protein sequence: CAWSTRQGGAFF.

The chain employs TRBV27 and TRBJ1-2; D not resolved. From germline, CDR1 is MNHEY and CDR2 SMNVEV (reference sequence). The V end lost 0 bases, the J end lost 4 bases, and 15 bases lay between the germline ends. The CDR3 has 16 residues. The chain's CDR3 is CASSLSAVGRPYGYTF. The CDR3 nucleotides are TGTGCCAGCAGTTTATCCGCAGTGGGCAGACCCTATGGCTACACCTTC.

The table lists this clone with a few counts. The chain has TRBV7-2 and TRBJ2-1; D remains unclear. The CDR3 spans 14 residues. The V end lost 5 bases, the J end lost 7 bases, and 15 bases lay between the germline ends. Germline CDR1 SGHTA, CDR2 FQGNSA. Written as DNA, the CDR3 is TGTGCCAGCAGCCCCGAACTGGTCAGGAATGAGCAGTTCTTC. It codes for CASSPELVRNEQFF.

This CDR3 is CASSSTKTSTDTQYF. The CDR3 DNA reads TGTGCCAGCAGTTCGACAAAAACTAGCACAGATACGCAGTATTTT. The genes are TRBV28 and TRBJ2-3; no clear D gene. Germline CDR1 is MDHEN and CDR2 is SYDVKM. The V and J ends lost 4 bases and 0 bases respectively, with 11 bases between them. CDR3 length: 15 residues.

The V and J genes are TRBV6-5 and TRBJ1-1; D not resolved. The CDR3 consists of 14 residues. Trimming pared 7 bases from V and 0 bases from J, leaving 12 bases between. The V gene's germline CDR1 is MNHEY and CDR2 SVGAGI. The CDR3 nucleotides are TGTGCCAGCACCCGAGGCATACTGAACACTGAAGCTTTCTTT. This gives the protein CASTRGILNTEAFF.

The table lists this clone with a few counts. The rearrangement links TRBV6-5 to TRBJ2-2; D may be TRBD2 (6 bases). The CDR3 is 15 amino acids. Germline assignment: CDR1 MNHEY and CDR2 SVGAGI. Trimming took 8 bases from V and 3 from J, leaving 16 bases between them. The CDR3 loop is CASERRAGYTGELFF. CDR3 nucleotides: TGTGCCAGCGAGCGGAGGGCCGGTTACACCGGGGAGCTGTTTTTT.

In this sample, this clone turned up once. The rearrangement joins TRBV7-3 to TRBJ2-3; weak D call: TRBD1 (6 bases). Trimming shortened V by 2 bases and J by 0 bases, and 15 bases separated the two germline ends. The CDR3 has 17 amino acids. Germline loops: CDR1 SGHTA, CDR2 FQGTGA. The CDR3 region is CASSLWARQDSTDTQYF. CDR3 sequence (DNA): TGTGCCAGCAGCTTATGGGCCAGACAGGACAGCACAGATACGCAGTATTTT.

With respect to this clone: This specimen includes other DNA sequences encoding the same CDR3. The chain is built from TRBV4-3 and TRBJ2-1; the D gene is possibly TRBD2 (5 bases). The germline V gene has CDR1 LGHNA and CDR2 YSLEER. V was shortened by 0 bases and J by 10 bases, with 7 bases between the two germline ends. This CDR3 is 12 amino acids long. This CDR3 reads CASSQDRGEQFF. The CDR3 region has the DNA TGCGCCAGCAGCCAAGATAGAGGGGAGCAGTTCTTC.

Comments on this clone: At one end the junction does not follow the germline gene, possibly because of a read error. CDR3: CSARDGHIYLF. CDR3 coding DNA: TGCAGTGCTAGAGATGGCCATATATACCTTTTC. V and J are TRBV20-1 and TRBJ2-7; D is ambiguous. This CDR3 contains 11 residues. Germline loops: CDR1 DFQATT, CDR2 SNEGSKA (reference sequence).

This clone was picked up a small number of times. CDR3 DNA: TGTGCCAGCAGCTTAGCCAGAAGAGAGACCCAGTACTTC. Translating gives CASSLARRETQYF. This chain connects TRBV11-2 to TRBJ2-5; D gene uncertain. CDR1 is SGHAT, CDR2 FQNNGV, per germline. The CDR3 contains 13 residues. V dropped 1 base and J dropped 4 bases, with 7 bases sitting between them.

This chain links TRBV7-9 with TRBJ1-5; a possible D gene is TRBD1 (6 bases). There are 17 residues in the CDR3. V was clipped by 1 base and J by 4 bases, with 17 bases between them. The V gene's germline CDR1 is SEHNR and CDR2 FQNEAQ (reference sequence). The CDR3 coding sequence is TGTGCCAGCAGCTTAGGTCCACAGGGCACTTTAAATCAGCCCCAGCATTTT. Its translation: CASSLGPQGTLNQPQHF.

This clone was seen a single time. This chain joins TRBV19 and TRBJ2-5; a possible D gene is TRBD1 (6 bases). The V gene lost 7 bases and the J gene lost 4 bases, with 13 bases spanning the gap. This CDR3 is built from 13 residues. Germline-derived CDR1 and CDR2 are LNHDA and SQIVND (reference sequence). The CDR3 region has the DNA TGTGCCAGTAAGATCACAGGGACAGAGACCCAGTACTTC. Protein sequence: CASKITGTETQYF.

The CDR3 DNA reads TGTGCCAGCAGCTTAGATCTAGCGGGAGCCTACGAGCAGTACTTC. It yields the protein CASSLDLAGAYEQYF. This chain joins TRBV7-9 and TRBJ2-7; 10 positions agree with TRBD2. V gave up 1 base and J gave up 2 bases; unmatched junction bases: 2. Germline V gives CDR1 SEHNR, CDR2 FQNEAQ (reference sequence). The CDR3 has 15 residues.

V is TRBV28 and J is TRBJ2-2; 11 nucleotides line up with TRBD2. The length of the CDR3 is 16 residues. V dropped 8 bases and J dropped 2; count of bases not matched to a gene: 7. Germline V CDR1 and CDR2: MDHEN, SYDVKM. The CDR3 nucleotides are TGTGCCAGCTTGCTAGCGGGAGGACCTAACACCGGGGAGCTGTTTTTT. It specifies CASLLAGGPNTGELFF.